These 32 T cell receptor beta chains came from one sample sequenced in a study of cytomegalovirus exposure and HLA in healthy donors. Amplification used 60 Vbeta primers and 13 Jbeta primers. Clones were sequenced by immunoSEQ multiplex PCR, and TCRdb holds only the in-frame ones, with some missing. The table includes approximately 110,000 clones, 13% to 15% detected once. Sequenced sample: PBMCs. All receptors come from a female donor in good health and CMV-seronegative.

The V call is TRBV5-6, the J call TRBJ2-5; 10 nucleotides align to TRBD1. The assigned J gene may be wrong: the sequence end matches TRBJ2-7 better. CDR1 and CDR2 (germline): SGHDT, YYEEEE. The CDR3 extends over 16 amino acids. The CDR3: CASSLEPGTGVYEQYF. The DNA for the CDR3 is TGTGCCAGCAGCTTGGAGCCGGGGACAGGGGTGTACGAGCAGTACTTC.

This clone was found many times. The V call is TRBV28, the J call TRBJ1-3; D not certain. The CDR3 is made up of 14 amino acids. V lost 11 bases and J 0 bases, leaving 14 bases between the germline ends. Germline V gene data show CDR1 as MDHEN and CDR2 as SYDVKM. CDR3 DNA: TGTGCCTCCCTGAGGAGCGCCTCTGGAAACACCATATATTTT. Its protein is CASLRSASGNTIYF. The full variable domain, rest sourced from reference TRBV28 and TRBJ1-3, is DVKVTQSSRYLVKRTGEKVFLECVQDMDHENMFWYRQDPGLGLRLIYFSYDVKMKEKGDIPEGYSVSREKKERFSLILESASTNQTSMYLCASLRSASGNTIYFGEGSWLTVV.

Written as DNA, the CDR3 is TGTGCCAGCAGCTCTAGCGGGAGGACCACCTACGAGCAGTACTTC. It encodes CASSSSGRTTYEQYF. The gene calls are TRBV5-6 and TRBJ2-7, with 11 bases identical to TRBD2. J lost 2 bases, V lost 3 bases, and 4 bases had no gene match. Germline CDR1 is SGHDT and CDR2 is YYEEEE. The CDR3 consists of 15 residues. The whole variable domain, filled in from reference TRBV5-6 and TRBJ2-7, reads DAGVTQSPTHLIKTRGQQVTLRCSPKSGHDTVSWYQQALGQGPQFIFQYYEEEERQRGNFPDRFSGHQFPNYSSELNVNALLLGDSALYLCASSSSGRTTYEQYFGPGTRLTVT.

The J gene is TRBJ2-1, the V gene TRBV7-2; 9 nucleotides line up with TRBD2. This CDR3 comprises 15 residues. The trim removed 2 bases at V and 11 bases at J, leaving 10 bases unmatched. CDR1 SGHTA and CDR2 FQGNSA come from the germline V gene. CDR3 DNA sequence: TGTGCCAGCAGCTTAACAGCGGGAGGTTTTGGTAAGCAGTTCTTC. It codes for CASSLTAGGFGKQFF.

This clone came up a few times. The chain links TRBV5-3 to TRBJ1-1; D uncertain. TRBV5-3 is an open reading frame whose function is uncertain. This CDR3 comprises 13 residues. V lost 4 bases, J lost 2 bases, and 9 bases lay in between. CDR3 DNA sequence: TGTGCCAGAAGCCCCGGGAGAAACACTGAAGCTTTCTTT. This codes for CARSPGRNTEAFF.

V usage is TRBV5-8 and J usage is TRBJ1-1, with a weak D call TRBD1 (5 bases). CDR1 is SGHTS, CDR2 YDEGEE, per germline. V was trimmed by 0 bases and J by 3 bases, leaving 15 bases between them. The CDR3 is made up of 16 amino acids. The CDR3: CASSLGGTGGHTEAFF. The CDR3 coding sequence is TGTGCCAGCAGCTTGGGAGGGACGGGGGGTCACACTGAAGCTTTCTTT.

The chain links TRBV7-2 to TRBJ2-2; 7 nucleotides line up with TRBD1. The germline CDR1 and CDR2 sequences are SGHTA and FQGNSA. Trimming at V came to 5 bases and at J to 2 bases, leaving 14 bases not matched to a gene. The CDR3 length is 18 residues. This chain's CDR3 is CASSLDFEDRDNTGELFF. DNA of the CDR3: TGTGCCAGCAGCCTTGACTTTGAAGACAGGGATAACACCGGGGAGCTGTTTTTT.

This clone was observed a handful of times. The chain uses TRBV13 and TRBJ2-7; 10 bases align to TRBD2. This CDR3 region has 14 residues. CDR1 PRHDT and CDR2 FYEKMQ come from the germline V gene (reference sequence). J lost 3 bases, V lost 7 bases, and 6 bases had no gene match. The CDR3 reads CASNKRGGVYEQYF. In DNA form, the CDR3 reads TGTGCCAGCAATAAGCGGGGGGGCGTCTACGAGCAGTACTTC.

This clone has just a few counts. The rearrangement joins TRBV6-1 to TRBJ1-5; D gene uncertain. Germline lookup yields CDR1 MNHNS and CDR2 SASEGT. The CDR3 covers 13 residues. Trimming left V 7 bases short and J 4 bases short, with 11 bases between. CDR3 in amino acids: CASKLGWNQPQHF. The CDR3 DNA is TGTGCCAGCAAGCTAGGATGGAATCAGCCCCAGCATTTT.

This clone was recorded a few times. The V gene is TRBV25-1, the J gene TRBJ1-1, with D unresolved. V lost 4 bases, J lost 1 base, and 4 bases lay in between. Per germline, CDR1 MGHDK and CDR2 SYGVNS. The CDR3 is 12 amino acids. The CDR3 DNA reads as TGTGCCAGCAGTGGACAGAACACTGAAGCTTTCTTT. Its translation: CASSGQNTEAFF.

This clone was counted only a few times. The chain carries TRBV27 and TRBJ2-1, with 11 nucleotides matching TRBD2. Trimming cost V 4 bases and J 7 bases; bases outside gene matches: 9. Germline V gene sequence: CDR1 MNHEY, CDR2 SMNVEV (reference sequence). The CDR3 extends over 16 amino acids. The CDR3 sequence is CASSSLSGRGVNEQFF. The CDR3 coding sequence is TGTGCCAGCAGTTCCCTTAGCGGGAGGGGGGTGAATGAGCAGTTCTTC.

This clone was detected only a few times. This chain uses TRBV5-6 with TRBJ1-2, with TRBD1 identical over 7 bases. The germline V gene encodes CDR1 SGHDT and CDR2 YYEEEE. CDR3 size: 15 residues. With 4 bases clipped from V and 3 bases from J, the junction kept 9 bases outside the gene matches. The CDR3 bases are TGTGCCAGCAGCCTGCCGACAGGGCCCTACTATGGCTACACCTTC. Residues: CASSLPTGPYYGYTF.

This clone was detected only a few times. The CDR3 is CASSQEEAGGTYTDTQYF. The CDR3 DNA follows: TGCGCCAGCAGCCAAGAGGAAGCGGGAGGAACCTACACAGATACGCAGTATTTT. The rearrangement joins TRBV4-3 to TRBJ2-3; TRBD2 matches 9 bases. Germline assignment: CDR1 LGHNA and CDR2 YSLEER. This CDR3 is 18 amino acids long. V dropped 0 bases and J dropped 2; count of bases not matched to a gene: 9.

The chain is built from TRBV7-9 and TRBJ1-4, with 9 nucleotides matching TRBD1. The V segment lost 1 base and the J segment 6 bases; nucleotides outside the gene matches: 0. The CDR3 has 14 amino acids. In germline, CDR1 is SEHNR, CDR2 FQNEAQ (reference sequence). CDR3 loop: CASSLGQGDEKLFF. In DNA form, the CDR3 reads TGTGCCAGCAGCTTAGGACAGGGGGATGAAAAACTGTTTTTT.

The V gene is TRBV30, the J gene TRBJ1-6; D not resolved. The germline V gene encodes CDR1 GTSNPN and CDR2 SVGIG (reference sequence). The CDR3 consists of 17 residues. Trimming stripped 0 bases from V and 0 bases from J, with 12 bases between. CDR3 region: CAWSVRSLSSYNSPLHF. CDR3 sequence (DNA): TGTGCCTGGAGTGTACGAAGCCTGAGCTCCTATAATTCACCCCTCCACTTT.

This clone was counted only a few times. The chain carries TRBV5-6 and TRBJ2-7, with a weak D call TRBD2 (6 bases). V was shortened by 7 bases and J by 2 bases, with 22 bases between the two germline ends. This CDR3 comprises 16 residues. CDR1 SGHDT and CDR2 YYEEEE come from the germline V gene. The DNA of the CDR3 is TGTGCCAGCTCCTGGGGGGTGGGTTCGGTCCCCTACGAGCAGTACTTC. It codes for CASSWGVGSVPYEQYF.

The chain joins TRBV28 to TRBJ1-2, with D tentatively TRBD1 (5 bases). Germline V CDR1 and CDR2: MDHEN, SYDVKM. The CDR3 is 15 residues long. V lost 8 bases to trimming and J lost 1 base, with 17 bases between them. CDR3 bases: TGTGCCAGCTTGGGGGGAACAGCCTTTAACTATGGCTACACCTTC. It specifies CASLGGTAFNYGYTF.

CDR3 protein: CASSLVLVGRGPYEQYF. As DNA, the CDR3 is TGTGCCAGCAGCTTAGTTTTGGTCGGGCGGGGTCCCTACGAGCAGTACTTC. The gene calls are TRBV7-2 and TRBJ2-7, with D perhaps TRBD2 (6 bases). Between the trimmed V and J ends, which lost 1 base and 2 bases, there was a span of 18 bases. CDR1 and CDR2 from the germline V gene are SGHTA and FQGNSA. This CDR3 spans 17 amino acids.

In its sample, this clone was seen a few times. The chain employs TRBV4-3 and TRBJ2-5; a weak D match, TRBD2 (5 bases). The DNA end is more similar to TRBJ2-7, so the J call may be wrong. The germline V gene has CDR1 LGHNA and CDR2 YSLEER. This CDR3 has 15 residues. The CDR3 spells CASSQDRRGKYEQYF. CDR3 sequence (DNA): TGCGCCAGCAGCCAAGATCGGAGAGGGAAGTACGAGCAGTACTTC.

This chain joins TRBV28 and TRBJ2-7; the match to TRBD2 covers 7 bases. Germline CDR1 MDHEN, CDR2 SYDVKM. This CDR3 has 12 amino acids. V was clipped by 7 bases and J by 4 bases; unmatched bases: 4. CDR3 region: CASTPGRYEQYF. In DNA form, the CDR3 reads TGTGCCAGCACCCCCGGGAGGTACGAGCAGTACTTC.

This sequence joins TRBV10-1 and TRBJ2-7; 7 bases fit TRBD1. Germline V lookup: CDR1 WNHNN, CDR2 SYGVQD (reference sequence). Losses at the gene ends were 6 bases for V and 4 bases for J; bases not matched to a gene: 6. The CDR3 length is 13 residues. The CDR3 spells CASSEGAQYEQYF. The DNA of the CDR3 is TGCGCCAGCAGCGAGGGGGCGCAGTACGAGCAGTACTTC.

This clone was counted only a few times. The chain joins TRBV9 to TRBJ2-4; weak D call: TRBD2 (5 bases). There are 14 residues in the CDR3. Germline V gene lookup returns CDR1 SGDLS and CDR2 YYNGEE. The V end was cut by 4 bases, the J end by 3 bases, with 11 bases between. CDR3 sequence: CASSPRGHKNIQYF. The CDR3 nucleotides are TGTGCCAGCAGCCCCAGAGGGCACAAAAACATTCAGTACTTC.

The chain links TRBV6-6 to TRBJ2-1, with D possibly matching TRBD1 (5 bases). This CDR3 has 13 residues. Trimming cost V 0 bases and J 10 bases, with 10 bases left between them. Germline CDR1 MNHNY, CDR2 SVGAGI (reference sequence). For the CDR3, the DNA is TGTGCCAGCAGTTACTCGGTTTCAGGGGAGCAGTTCTTC. It yields the protein CASSYSVSGEQFF.

This clone was detected once. The rearrangement uses TRBV6-6 and TRBJ2-7, with a possible D match to TRBD1 (6 bases). V shed 2 bases and J shed 7 bases, with 15 bases lying between them. The CDR3 is 14 residues long. CDR1 and CDR2 from the germline V gene are MNHNY and SVGAGI (reference sequence). The CDR3 nucleotides are TGTGCCAGCAGTTACGATGATACAGGGCGAGAGCAGTACTTC. As protein: CASSYDDTGREQYF.

The rearrangement links TRBV2 to TRBJ2-3, with 10 nucleotides matching TRBD2. Germline CDR1 and CDR2: SNHLY and FYNNEI. This CDR3 contains 18 residues. J gave up 0 bases and V 0 bases, and 6 bases lay outside the gene matches. CDR3 loop: CASSEAPMTSGSTDTQYF. The CDR3 DNA reads TGTGCCAGCAGTGAAGCACCAATGACTAGCGGGAGCACAGATACGCAGTATTTT.

The chain uses TRBV5-6 and TRBJ1-3; no firm D call. V dropped 2 bases and J dropped 2 bases, with 11 bases sitting between them. This CDR3 region has 15 residues. Germline-derived CDR1 and CDR2 are SGHDT and YYEEEE. This CDR3 is CASSFLGSPGNTIYF. DNA for the CDR3: TGTGCCAGCAGCTTTTTGGGCAGCCCTGGAAACACCATATATTTT.

V and J are TRBV10-3 and TRBJ2-4, with D perhaps TRBD2 (6 bases). Germline assignment: CDR1 ENHRY and CDR2 SYGVKD. V dropped 0 bases and J dropped 0 bases, with 9 bases sitting between them. This CDR3 region has 16 residues. CDR3 coding DNA: TGTGCCATCAGTGAGTCGACTAGGCTAGCCAAAAACATTCAGTACTTC. Translating gives CAISESTRLAKNIQYF.

This chain joins TRBV5-6 and TRBJ1-1; D possibly corresponds to TRBD1 (6 bases). V dropped 0 bases and J dropped 10 bases, with 19 bases sitting between them. This CDR3 is 15 amino acids long. CDR1 is SGHDT and CDR2 is YYEEEE in the germline V gene. CDR3 region: CASSLASSDLQGAFF. The DNA of the CDR3 is TGTGCCAGCAGCTTGGCCTCATCGGACTTACAGGGAGCTTTCTTT.

The chain recombines TRBV7-8 with TRBJ2-6, with D maybe TRBD1 (5 bases). Trimming removed 6 bases from V and 4 bases from J, with 10 bases in between. The CDR3 covers 14 residues. From germline, CDR1 is SGHVS and CDR2 FQNEAQ. CDR3 loop: CASSKGEGANVLTF. The CDR3 DNA reads TGTGCCAGCAGTAAAGGGGAAGGGGCCAACGTCCTGACTTTC.

The table lists this clone with a few counts. V usage is TRBV4-1 and J usage is TRBJ1-1; no firm D call. CDR3 size: 14 residues. Germline CDR1 reads MGHRA; CDR2 reads YSYEKL. The V end was cut by 8 bases, the J end by 1 base, with 14 bases between. CDR3 nucleotides: TGCGCCAGCCGCGGAGACTATTCGAACACTGAAGCTTTCTTT. Encoded protein: CASRGDYSNTEAFF.

This clone was observed a few times. CDR3 protein: CAWSERDLGEQYF. CDR3 sequence (DNA): TGTGCCTGGAGTGAGAGGGATCTAGGCGAGCAGTACTTC. The chain has TRBV30 and TRBJ2-7; weak D call: TRBD2 (5 bases). This CDR3 region has 13 residues. Germline CDR1 reads GTSNPN; CDR2 reads SVGIG (reference sequence). The V end was cut by 1 base, the J end by 6 bases, with 13 bases between.

The count of this clone is one. Germline and junction disagree at one end, which may indicate a read error. At the DNA level, this CDR3 is encoded by other sequences in the same sample as well. The chain uses TRBV20-1 and TRBJ1-1; D call uncertain. CDR1 and CDR2 from the germline V gene are DFQATT and SNEGSKA (reference sequence). This CDR3 has 10 amino acids. The DNA of the CDR3 is TGCAGCGCTAGAGGGCATGAAGCTTTCTTT. The encoded protein is CSARGHEAFF.